This T cell receptor (beta chain) derives from a study of blood T cell repertoires in COVID-19. This clone appeared a few times. Assay used: immunoSEQ multiplex PCR; TCRdb lists only in-frame clones, some missing. The sample holds a few hundred thousand clones, 88% seen once. From germline, CDR1 is KGHDR and CDR2 SFDVKD. The CDR3 length is 16 residues. J gave up 3 bases and V 6 bases, and 6 bases lay outside the gene matches. The chain recombines TRBV24-1 with TRBJ2-3; 12 bases map to TRBD2. The sample consisted of peripheral blood. The source is a woman aged 25 to 39 with acute or convalescent COVID-19. The CDR3 is CATSHRLAGDTDTQYF. For the CDR3, the DNA is TGTGCCACCAGTCATAGACTAGCGGGAGATACAGATACGCAGTATTTT.